This T cell receptor (beta chain) derives from a study of persistence of HIV-infected CD4 T cells. Cells were stimulated with CMV-infected fibroblast lysates at roughly 10 ug/mL. Sorted nonresponding memory CD4+ T cells were CD40L-negative, CD69-negative, CD45RO-high. The immunoSEQ assay was version 4, run in survey mode. Generated by immunoSEQ multiplex PCR, the TCRdb table keeps only in-frame clones and is missing some. In the table there are 37,000 or so clones, around 80% of which are singletons. V was clipped by 7 bases and J by 3 bases; unmatched bases: 6. In germline, CDR1 is MNHEY, CDR2 SVGAGI. The CDR3 runs 14 residues. Concerning this clone itself: No antigen is known for it.

The rearrangement joins TRBV6-5 to TRBJ1-5, with 7 bases identical to TRBD1. Sequenced here: CD4+ T cells sorted from PBMCs after roughly 19-hour stimulation, sampled from a patient who received antiretroviral therapy. This receptor was identified in an adult man with HIV who was CMV-seropositive. DNA for the CDR3: TGTGCCAGCAAGCAGGACAGGTTCAATCAGCCCCAGCATTTT. Translated, it gives CASKQDRFNQPQHF.